This TCR beta chain is drawn from a study of blood T cell repertoires in COVID-19. Overall study: COVID-19 samples, acute and convalescent, were from the United States, Italy and Spain.

The germline V and J ends were trimmed by 0 bases and 4 bases, with 15 bases remaining between them. Germline V gives CDR1 MNHNY, CDR2 SVGAGI (reference sequence). The CDR3 extends over 16 amino acids. Source study methods: Reference gene primer amplification gave nucleated cell count estimates. Using immunoSEQ multiplex PCR, the repertoire was profiled, and TCRdb retains in-frame clones only, with some absent. The DNA was the basis for D and trimming; V, J and clone size are from that table. This sample yields about 170,000 clones, of which 70% to 85% are seen a single time; roughly 7% belongs to the top ten. One Seattle source followed patients from active infection through their disease course.

The specimen was peripheral blood. This TCR was recovered from a woman aged 40 to 50 with COVID-19, enrolled during active disease. The chain recombines TRBV6-6 with TRBJ1-2; D remains ambiguous. The DNA for the CDR3 is TGTGCCAGCAGTTACTCGGCGAATGGGCGGGGCTATGGCTACACCTTC. This gives the protein CASSYSANGRGYGYTF.